The 11 T cell receptor beta chains below were found in one sample sequenced in a study of monozygotic twins with inflammatory bowel disease. TCRdb reprocessed the 5' RACE reads and reports one entry per CDR3 protein, with no DNA. Its listing shows some 130,000 distinct CDR3 sequences. Sequences were obtained from blood. All receptors come from a human donor with ulcerative colitis or Crohn's disease, or a healthy co-twin of an affected twin (not recorded which).

This CDR3 is CASSTRGATNYGYTF. The chain combines TRBV19 with TRBJ1-2. The CDR3 length is 15 residues. The V gene's germline CDR1 is LNHDA and CDR2 SQIVND (reference sequence).

This chain joins TRBV20-1 and TRBJ2-7. The CDR3 has 14 residues. CDR1 is DFQATT and CDR2 is SNEGSKA in the germline V gene (reference sequence). CDR3 protein: CSASILSLSYEQYF.

The V gene is TRBV12-3 or TRBV12-4, the J gene TRBJ1-4; TCRdb's D gene call, TRBD1, goes unchecked for lack of DNA. The CDR3 covers 14 residues. The chain's CDR3 is CASSPQGNPVKLFF.

This chain joins TRBV6-5 and TRBJ2-3; with no DNA, the TCRdb D assignment of TRBD1 cannot be verified. CDR1 is MNHEY and CDR2 is SVGAGI in the germline V gene. CDR3 length equals 18 residues. Here the CDR3 reads CASRSTPPGAAPTDTQYF.

The chain uses TRBV5-6 and TRBJ2-1; TCRdb's D gene call, TRBD1, goes unchecked for lack of DNA. CDR1 SGHDT and CDR2 YYEEEE come from the germline V gene. The CDR3 contains 15 residues. CDR3 amino acids: CASSDDRDSYNEQFF.

The rearrangement joins TRBV20-1 to TRBJ2-7; as DNA is missing, the TRBD2 call by TCRdb cannot be tested. The CDR3 spans 13 residues. CDR1 is DFQATT, CDR2 SNEGSKA, per germline (reference sequence). The CDR3: CSAPSPPSYEQYF.

The chain couples TRBV19 to TRBJ2-1. The CDR3 totals 14 residues. CDR1 LNHDA and CDR2 SQIVND come from the germline V gene (reference sequence). This CDR3 is CASSIEGGYNEQFF.

V gene TRBV5-1 combines with J gene TRBJ1-1. CDR1 SGHRS and CDR2 YFSETQ come from the germline V gene. The CDR3 has 16 amino acids. The CDR3 here is CASSPEHRVLNTEAFF. Using reference TRBV5-1 and TRBJ1-1 for the parts outside the CDR3, the full variable domain is KAGVTQTPRYLIKTRGQQVTLSCSPISGHRSVSWYQQTPGQGLQFLFEYFSETQRNKGNFPGRFSGRQFSNSRSEMNVSTLELGDSALYLCASSPEHRVLNTEAFFGQGTRLTVV.

This chain joins TRBV4-3 and TRBJ2-7; TCRdb gives TRBD1 as the D gene, but with no DNA this cannot be confirmed. The CDR3 extends over 14 amino acids. The germline V gene has CDR1 LGHNA and CDR2 YSLEER. CDR3 residues: CASSLDRGLYEQYF.

The genes are TRBV6-2 or TRBV6-3 and TRBJ2-1; absent DNA, TCRdb's TRBD1 call cannot be checked. The V gene's germline CDR1 is MNHEY and CDR2 SVGEGT. CDR3 size: 16 residues. The CDR3 region is CASSYDRASSYNEQFF.

The V and J genes are TRBV4-3 and TRBJ1-1. The CDR3 spans 16 residues. Germline V gives CDR1 LGHNA, CDR2 YSLEER. CDR3 loop: CASSQGGRSMNTEAFF.